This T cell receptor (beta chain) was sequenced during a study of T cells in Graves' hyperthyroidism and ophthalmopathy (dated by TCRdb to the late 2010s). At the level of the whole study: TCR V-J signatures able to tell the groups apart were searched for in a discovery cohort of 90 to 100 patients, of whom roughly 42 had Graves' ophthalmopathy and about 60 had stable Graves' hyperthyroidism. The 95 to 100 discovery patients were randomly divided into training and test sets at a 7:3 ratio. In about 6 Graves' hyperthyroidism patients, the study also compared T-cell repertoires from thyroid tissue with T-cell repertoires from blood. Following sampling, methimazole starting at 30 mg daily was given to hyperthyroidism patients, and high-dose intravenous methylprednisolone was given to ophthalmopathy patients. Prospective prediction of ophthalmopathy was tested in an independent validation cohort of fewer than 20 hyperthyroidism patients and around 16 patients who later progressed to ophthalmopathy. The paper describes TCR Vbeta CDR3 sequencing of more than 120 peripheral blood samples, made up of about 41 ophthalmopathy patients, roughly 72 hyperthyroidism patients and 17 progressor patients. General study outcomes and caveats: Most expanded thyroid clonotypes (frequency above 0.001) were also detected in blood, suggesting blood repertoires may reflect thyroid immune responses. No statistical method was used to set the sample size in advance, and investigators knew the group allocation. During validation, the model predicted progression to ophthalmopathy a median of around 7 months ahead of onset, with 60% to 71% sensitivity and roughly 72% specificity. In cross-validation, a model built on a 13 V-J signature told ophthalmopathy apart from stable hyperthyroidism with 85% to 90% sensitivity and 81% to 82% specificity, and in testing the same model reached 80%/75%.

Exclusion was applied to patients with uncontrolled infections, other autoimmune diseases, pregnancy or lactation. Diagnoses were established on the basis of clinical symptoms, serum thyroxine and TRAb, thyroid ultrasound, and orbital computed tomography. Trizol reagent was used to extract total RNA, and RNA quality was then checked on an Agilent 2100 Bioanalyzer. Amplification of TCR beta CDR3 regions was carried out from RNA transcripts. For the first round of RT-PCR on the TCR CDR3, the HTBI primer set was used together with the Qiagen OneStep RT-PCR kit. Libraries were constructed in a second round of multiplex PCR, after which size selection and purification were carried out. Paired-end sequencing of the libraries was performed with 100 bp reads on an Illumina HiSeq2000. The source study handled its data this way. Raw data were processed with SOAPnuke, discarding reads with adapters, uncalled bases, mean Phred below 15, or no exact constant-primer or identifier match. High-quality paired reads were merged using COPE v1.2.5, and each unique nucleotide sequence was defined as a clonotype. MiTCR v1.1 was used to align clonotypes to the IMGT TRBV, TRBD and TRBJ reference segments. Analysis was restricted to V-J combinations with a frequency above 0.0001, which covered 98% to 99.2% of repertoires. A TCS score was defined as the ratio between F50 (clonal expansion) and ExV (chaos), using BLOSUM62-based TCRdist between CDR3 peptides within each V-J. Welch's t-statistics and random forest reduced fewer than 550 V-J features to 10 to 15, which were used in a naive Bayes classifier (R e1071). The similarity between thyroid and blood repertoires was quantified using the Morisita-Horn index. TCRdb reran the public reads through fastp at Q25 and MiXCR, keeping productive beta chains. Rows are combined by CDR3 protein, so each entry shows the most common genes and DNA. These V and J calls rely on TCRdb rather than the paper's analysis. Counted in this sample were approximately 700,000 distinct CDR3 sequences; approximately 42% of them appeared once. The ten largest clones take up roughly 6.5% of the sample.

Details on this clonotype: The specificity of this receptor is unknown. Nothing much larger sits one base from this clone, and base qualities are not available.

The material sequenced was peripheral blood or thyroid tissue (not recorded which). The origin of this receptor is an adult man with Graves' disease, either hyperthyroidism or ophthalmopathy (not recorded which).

The sequence in DNA is TGTGCCAGTAAAGGGACAGGTATCACCCCCCAGCATTTT. It translates to CASKGTGITPQHF. The V gene is TRBV19 and the J gene is TRBJ1-5; 8 central nucleotides agree with TRBD1. The CDR3 contains 13 residues, cysteine and phenylalanine counted. The entry retains the CDR3 DNA only, 39 bases that are in frame from base 1. V loses 7 bases at its end and J loses 10 bases; junction bases beyond the gene matches: 9. CDR1 and CDR2, looked up from the germline V gene (reference sequence), are LNHDA and SQIVND. Full variable domain (CDR3 extended with the reference TRBV19 and TRBJ1-5 proteins): DGGITQSPKYLFRKEGQNVTLSCEQNLNHDAMYWYRQDPGQGLRLIYYSQIVNDFQKGDIAEGYSVSREKKESFPLTVTSAQKNPTAFYLCASKGTGITPQHFGDGTRLSIL.